This T cell receptor beta chain was observed in a study of blood T cells in healthy people across ages. Study results and caveats: A roughly linear age-dependent decrease characterized TCR beta diversity per million T cells. Long-lived donors carried more naive CD4+ cells and greater diversity than aged donors. Conclusively comparing naive with antigen-experienced cells was impossible with unsorted PBMCs.

The CDR3 is 11 amino acids. Germline CDR1 and CDR2: DFQATT and SNEGSKA (reference sequence). Primed by a sample-barcoded 5' primer and a J-beta primer mix, a second PCR proceeded for about 6 to 12 cycles. Every cDNA was tagged by a template-switch adaptor with 12 random nucleotides. TCRdb itself ran the 5' RACE reads through MiXCR, one entry per CDR3 protein. The sample includes approximately 810,000 distinct CDR3 sequences, 36% of them seen just once. To note about this clonotype: Its antigen is not identified. A junction boundary mismatches the germline segment, possibly from a read error.

Material: blood. The receptor's source is a young man in good health. This chain connects TRBV20-1 to TRBJ2-5, with D maybe TRBD1 (6 bases). CDR3 bases: TGCGGGTGGACAGTTTTAGAGACCCCGTACTTC. It is translated as CGWTVLETPYF.